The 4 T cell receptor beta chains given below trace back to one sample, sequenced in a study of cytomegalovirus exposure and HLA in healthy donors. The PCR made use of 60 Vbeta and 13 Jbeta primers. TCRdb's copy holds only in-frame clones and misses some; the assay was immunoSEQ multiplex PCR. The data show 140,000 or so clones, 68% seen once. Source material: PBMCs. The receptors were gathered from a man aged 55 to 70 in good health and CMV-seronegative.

In nucleotides, the CDR3 is TGTGCCAGCAGCGGGAGACAGGGATCAACCTACGAGCAGTACTTC. This codes for CASSGRQGSTYEQYF. The gene calls are TRBV7-9 and TRBJ2-5, with 7 bases matching TRBD1. TRBJ2-7 explains the end of the DNA better; the J call may be wrong. CDR3 length: 15 residues. From germline, CDR1 is SEHNR and CDR2 FQNEAQ (reference sequence).

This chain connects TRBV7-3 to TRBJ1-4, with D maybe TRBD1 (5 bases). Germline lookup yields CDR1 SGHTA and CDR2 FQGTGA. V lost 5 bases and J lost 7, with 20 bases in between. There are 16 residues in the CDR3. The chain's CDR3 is CASSKPSPGRGEKLFF. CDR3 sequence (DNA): TGTGCCAGCAGCAAACCTAGCCCAGGGAGGGGTGAAAAACTGTTTTTT.

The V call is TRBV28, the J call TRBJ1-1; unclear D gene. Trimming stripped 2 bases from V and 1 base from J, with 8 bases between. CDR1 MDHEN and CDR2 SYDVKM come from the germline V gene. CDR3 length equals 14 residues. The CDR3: CASSLVQANTEAFF. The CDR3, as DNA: TGTGCCAGCAGTTTAGTTCAGGCGAACACTGAAGCTTTCTTT.

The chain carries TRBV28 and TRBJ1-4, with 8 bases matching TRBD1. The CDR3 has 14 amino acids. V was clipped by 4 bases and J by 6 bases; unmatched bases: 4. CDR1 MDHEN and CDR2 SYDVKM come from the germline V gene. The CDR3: CASSYTGGDEKLFF. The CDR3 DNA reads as TGTGCCAGCAGTTACACAGGGGGGGATGAAAAACTGTTTTTT. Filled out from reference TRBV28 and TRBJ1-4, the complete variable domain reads DVKVTQSSRYLVKRTGEKVFLECVQDMDHENMFWYRQDPGLGLRLIYFSYDVKMKEKGDIPEGYSVSREKKERFSLILESASTNQTSMYLCASSYTGGDEKLFFGSGTQLSVL.